These T cell receptor beta chains were read from a single sample in a study of early T cells in non-severe SARS-CoV-2 infection. TCRdb independently ran MiXCR on the 5' RACE reads; one entry per CDR3 protein. The top ten clones hold 5% to 6.5% of a sample with approximately 70,000 distinct CDR3 sequences, roughly 12% of them seen once. The sample consisted of whole blood. Every receptor here comes from an adult who was a healthcare worker with PCR-confirmed SARS-CoV-2 infection or an uninfected control (not recorded which). Both conserved end residues are part of each CDR3. Each record gives: J gene, V gene, D gene, clone size, CDR3 protein, CDR3 DNA. A D gene is named only where the DNA matches it firmly. The size entry is marked missing in some rows and otherwise reads once, few, many or a size class.

J: TRBJ1-1; V: TRBV7-9; D: NA; size: many; CDR3: CASSQHGNTEAFF; DNA: TGTGCCAGCAGCCAACACGGGAACACTGAAGCTTTCTTT
J: TRBJ2-1; V: TRBV2; D: TRBD2; size: NA; CDR3: CASSLAGGPAEQFF; DNA: TGTGCCAGCAGTCTAGCGGGGGGGCCGGCTGAGCAGTTCTTC
J: TRBJ2-3; V: TRBV18; D: TRBD2; size: NA; CDR3: CASSPSGGDTDTQYF; DNA: TGTGCCAGCTCCCCTAGCGGGGGGGACACAGATACGCAGTATTTT
J: TRBJ2-1; V: TRBV29-1; D: NA; size: NA; CDR3: CSVNRGWVNEQFF; DNA: TGCAGCGTCAATAGAGGCTGGGTGAATGAGCAGTTCTTC
J: TRBJ2-3; V: TRBV29-1; D: NA; size: many; CDR3: CSVIPDTQYF; DNA: TGCAGCGTTATCCCGGATACGCAGTATTTT
J: TRBJ2-2; V: TRBV14; D: TRBD1; size: many; CDR3: CASRTGGGTGELFF; DNA: TGTGCCAGCAGGACAGGGGGCGGCACCGGGGAGCTGTTTTTT
J: TRBJ2-1; V: TRBV2; D: NA; size: many; CDR3: CASSQRRYNEQFF; DNA: TGTGCCAGCAGCCAGCGAAGGTACAATGAGCAGTTCTTC
J: TRBJ1-2; V: TRBV12-3/TRBV12-4; D: NA; size: NA; CDR3: CASSWGMFGYTF; DNA: TGTGCCAGCAGTTGGGGGATGTTTGGCTACACCTTC
J: TRBJ2-1; V: TRBV19; D: NA; size: many; CDR3: CASSIPRTQDDEQFF; DNA: TGTGCCAGTAGTATCCCGAGGACGCAAGACGATGAGCAGTTCTTC
J: TRBJ2-3; V: TRBV6-2/TRBV6-3; D: NA; size: NA; CDR3: CASSDQGVGTDTQYF; DNA: TGTGCCAGCAGTGACCAGGGAGTTGGCACAGATACGCAGTATTTT
J: TRBJ1-5; V: TRBV3-1; D: NA; size: few; CDR3: CASSQGSQPQHF; DNA: TGTGCCAGCAGCCAAGGAAGCCAGCCCCAGCATTTT
J: TRBJ1-2; V: TRBV7-2; D: NA; size: NA; CDR3: CASSSRRYGYTF; DNA: TGTGCCAGCAGCTCCCGCCGCTATGGCTACACCTTC
J: TRBJ2-3; V: TRBV20-1; D: NA; size: many; CDR3: CSARSAYQGDTQYF; DNA: TGCAGTGCTAGATCGGCATACCAGGGAGATACGCAGTATTTT
J: TRBJ2-2; V: TRBV11-3; D: NA; size: few; CDR3: CASSRGPAGTGELFF; DNA: TGTGCCAGCAGCCGGGGACCAGCCGGCACCGGGGAGCTGTTTTTT
J: TRBJ1-1; V: TRBV7-9; D: NA; size: many; CDR3: CASRQGEGTEAFF; DNA: TGTGCCAGCAGACAGGGTGAAGGAACTGAAGCTTTCTTT
J: TRBJ2-1; V: TRBV6-1; D: NA; size: few; CDR3: CASSASDSSYNEQFF; DNA: TGTGCCAGCAGTGCTAGTGACAGCTCCTACAATGAGCAGTTCTTC
J: TRBJ2-5; V: TRBV29-1; D: NA; size: NA; CDR3: CSVVRQETQYF; DNA: TGCAGCGTTGTCAGGCAAGAGACCCAGTACTTC
J: TRBJ1-3; V: TRBV18; D: NA; size: many; CDR3: CASAGTASSGNTIYF; DNA: TGTGCCAGCGCCGGGACGGCGAGCTCTGGAAACACCATATATTTT
J: TRBJ2-1; V: TRBV5-1; D: NA; size: NA; CDR3: CASSLEASAYNEQFF; DNA: TGCGCCAGCAGCTTGGAAGCGTCAGCTTACAATGAGCAGTTCTTC
J: TRBJ1-6; V: TRBV27; D: NA; size: few; CDR3: CASSLGRGSPLHF; DNA: TGTGCCAGCAGTTTGGGCAGGGGATCACCCCTCCACTTT
J: TRBJ1-4; V: TRBV29-1; D: NA; size: few; CDR3: CSVGAAGANEKLFF; DNA: TGCAGCGTGGGGGCAGCGGGGGCTAATGAAAAACTGTTTTTT
J: TRBJ2-1; V: TRBV20-1; D: NA; size: many; CDR3: CSARPNLGNEQFF; DNA: TGCAGTGCTAGACCTAATTTGGGCAATGAGCAGTTCTTC
J: TRBJ1-5; V: TRBV30; D: NA; size: NA; CDR3: CALSGGQEQPQHF; DNA: TGTGCCCTGTCGGGGGGGCAGGAGCAGCCCCAGCATTTT
J: TRBJ2-4; V: TRBV2; D: TRBD1; size: NA; CDR3: CASSEQDRVSKNIQYF; DNA: TGTGCCAGCAGTGAACAGGACAGGGTGTCCAAAAACATTCAGTACTTC
J: TRBJ2-5; V: TRBV19; D: NA; size: NA; CDR3: CASSSGGRSETQYF; DNA: TGTGCCAGTAGTTCCGGAGGGAGGTCAGAGACCCAGTACTTC
J: TRBJ2-6; V: TRBV20-1; D: NA; size: NA; CDR3: CSATDNSGANVLTF; DNA: TGCAGTGCTACAGATAATTCTGGGGCCAACGTCCTGACTTTC
J: TRBJ2-1; V: TRBV11-2; D: NA; size: NA; CDR3: CASSLTVMDEQFF; DNA: TGTGCCAGCAGCTTGACAGTTATGGATGAGCAGTTCTTC